Only one count was recorded for the clone carrying this TCR beta chain. This sample stems from a study of blood T cell repertoires in COVID-19. Turning to the study itself: Acute and convalescent COVID-19 specimens originated in the United States, Italy and Spain. The cDNA or gDNA used as material had been derived from T cells, B-cell-depleted T cells, or PBMCs.

As processed by the authors: Reference gene primers were amplified, and this amplification served to estimate nucleated cell counts. Clones were sequenced by immunoSEQ multiplex PCR, and TCRdb holds only the in-frame ones, with some missing. V and J calls and clone size are given by that table; D and trimming were obtained from the DNA. The sample consists of hundreds of thousands of clones, more than 70% of them appearing once. Germline trimming cut 6 bases from V and 0 bases from J; bases unmatched to any gene: 17. Germline CDR1 is MDHEN and CDR2 is SYDVKM. CDR3 length: 19 amino acids. The receptor was derived from a woman in her forties or fifties with acute or convalescent COVID-19. The sample was peripheral blood. The V and J genes are TRBV28 and TRBJ2-7, with 10 bases that match TRBD2. As DNA, the CDR3 is TGTGCCAGCAGCAGAGGACAGGGCCTAGCGGGAGCCCGCTCCTACGAGCAGTACTTC. Translating it yields CASSRGQGLAGARSYEQYF. Together with reference TRBV28 and TRBJ2-7, the CDR3 gives the full variable domain: DVKVTQSSRYLVKRTGEKVFLECVQDMDHENMFWYRQDPGLGLRLIYFSYDVKMKEKGDIPEGYSVSREKKERFSLILESASTNQTSMYLCASSRGQGLAGARSYEQYFGPGTRLTVT.